Included here is one T cell receptor (beta chain) sequence, with context. The antigen remains undetermined. V dropped 3 bases and J dropped 2; count of bases not matched to a gene: 8. Germline-derived CDR1 and CDR2 are LGHDT and YNNKEL (reference sequence). The CDR3 covers 16 residues. This sample stems from a study of T cell responses to AZD1222 COVID-19 vaccine. Study at large: Pooled samples include second doses given at about 4 or 12 weeks.

The assay was immunoSEQ multiplex PCR, and TCRdb's table has in-frame clones only and misses some. The table lists roughly 100,000 clones, approximately 89% of them singletons. Overall study findings and caveats: AZD1222 recipients seropositive at baseline numbered only six or seven.

The origin of this receptor is an adult in good health. The input for sequencing was peripheral blood, taken on day 0 of AZD1222 vaccination. V is TRBV3-1 (or the pseudogene TRBV3-2) and J is TRBJ2-3; 7 bases map to TRBD1. CDR3 sequence (DNA): TGTGCCAGCAGCCATTCTACGGGACAGTACACAGATACGCAGTATTTT. The encoded protein is CASSHSTGQYTDTQYF.